Listed here are 8 T cell receptor beta chains from one sample, sequenced in a study of cytomegalovirus exposure and HLA in healthy donors. In the PCR, 60 Vbeta and 13 Jbeta primers were used. Clones were sequenced by immunoSEQ multiplex PCR, and TCRdb holds only the in-frame ones, with some missing. The data contain roughly 280,000 clones, under 80% of them seen just once; the ten biggest clones take up approximately 2.5%. Sequenced: PBMCs. The origin of the receptors is a female donor in good health and CMV-seronegative.

The chain has TRBV19 and TRBJ2-7; 10 bases fit TRBD2. V lost 5 bases and J lost 7; bases outside the gene matches: 5. The germline V gene encodes CDR1 LNHDA and CDR2 SQIVND (reference sequence). CDR3 length: 13 residues. CDR3 sequence: CASSVGLAREQYF. For the CDR3, the DNA is TGTGCCAGTAGTGTGGGACTAGCGCGGGAGCAGTACTTC.

This clone has just a few counts. The chain combines TRBV30 with TRBJ1-5; the match to TRBD1 covers 7 bases. Germline CDR1 is GTSNPN and CDR2 is SVGIG (reference sequence). The CDR3 extends over 13 amino acids. The V and J ends lost 5 bases and 4 bases, in that order; junction bases with no gene match: 5. DNA for the CDR3: TGTGCCTGGCAGACAGGGTTTAATCAGCCCCAGCATTTT. It codes for CAWQTGFNQPQHF.

The chain has TRBV2 and TRBJ2-5; the D gene is possibly TRBD2 (5 bases). The V end lost 6 bases, the J end lost 5 bases, and 19 bases lay between the germline ends. Germline CDR1 SNHLY, CDR2 FYNNEI. The length of the CDR3 is 15 residues. CDR3 bases: TGTGCCAGCAGCGCCCAATCCGGGGTTGCCGAGACCCAGTACTTC. This encodes CASSAQSGVAETQYF.

The CDR3 sequence is CASSQDFQGRIGYTF. The CDR3 DNA reads as TGCGCCAGCAGCCAAGATTTTCAGGGGCGAATCGGCTACACCTTC. The V gene is TRBV4-1, the J gene TRBJ1-2; perhaps TRBD1 as D (6 bases). The CDR3 is 15 amino acids. Per germline, CDR1 MGHRA and CDR2 YSYEKL. With 0 bases removed from V and 8 bases from J, the gap between germline ends came to 16 bases.

This chain links TRBV5-8 with TRBJ2-1; 8 positions agree with TRBD2. Germline lookup yields CDR1 SGHTS and CDR2 YDEGEE. There are 14 residues in the CDR3. The junction had 2 bases not matched to a gene; V was cut back by 4 bases and J by 2 bases. In DNA form, the CDR3 reads TGTGCCAGCAGCGCGGGGGGAGCCTACAATGAGCAGTTCTTC. Protein product: CASSAGGAYNEQFF.

The chain is built from TRBV5-1 and TRBJ2-3, with TRBD2 identical over 11 bases. The CDR3 is made up of 15 amino acids. The trim removed 0 bases at V and 7 bases at J, leaving 4 bases unmatched. Germline V gene data show CDR1 as SGHRS and CDR2 as YFSETQ. Written as DNA, the CDR3 is TGCGCCAGCAGCTTGGTACTAGCGGGAGTCAATACGCAGTATTTT. It specifies CASSLVLAGVNTQYF.

This clone was seen only a few times. The gene calls are TRBV9 and TRBJ1-1; perhaps TRBD1 as D (5 bases). Germline-derived CDR1 and CDR2 are SGDLS and YYNGEE. V lost 4 bases and J lost 8, with 15 bases in between. This CDR3 is 13 amino acids long. The DNA of the CDR3 is TGTGCCAGCAGCATCCTTCCGGGACTAGAAGCTTTCTTT. Its protein is CASSILPGLEAFF.

J is TRBJ2-3 and V is TRBV19; perhaps TRBD2 as D (5 bases). The V end lost 5 bases, the J end lost 8 bases, and 11 bases lay between the germline ends. Germline V CDR1 and CDR2: LNHDA, SQIVND (reference sequence). The CDR3 covers 12 residues. Here the CDR3 reads CASSLFRGTQYF. CDR3 nucleotide sequence: TGTGCCAGTAGTCTTTTCCGGGGTACGCAGTATTTT.